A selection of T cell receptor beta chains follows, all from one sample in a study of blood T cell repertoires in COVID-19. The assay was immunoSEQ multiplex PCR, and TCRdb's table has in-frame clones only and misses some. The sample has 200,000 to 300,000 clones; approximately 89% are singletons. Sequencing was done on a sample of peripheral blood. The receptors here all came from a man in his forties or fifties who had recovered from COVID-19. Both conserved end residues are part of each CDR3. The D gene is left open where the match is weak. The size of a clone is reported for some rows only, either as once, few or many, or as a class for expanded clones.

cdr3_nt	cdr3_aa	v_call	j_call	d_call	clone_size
TGTGCCAGCAGTTACGCCGGCTACAGGGGGCGAAATGGCTACACCTTC	CASSYAGYRGRNGYTF	TRBV6-5	TRBJ1-2	TRBD1	NA
TGCGCCAGCAGTACTAGCGCTGACGGGGAGCTGTTTTTT	CASSTSADGELFF	TRBV10-1	TRBJ2-2	TRBD2	NA
TGTGCCAGCAGTTTAGCGTTAGCGCGGGGCTACACCTTC	CASSLALARGYTF	TRBV12-3/TRBV12-4	TRBJ1-2	NA	NA
TGTGCCAGCGCCAGGGACTCCTACAATGAGCAGTTCTTC	CASARDSYNEQFF	TRBV11-3	TRBJ2-1	NA	few
TGTGCCAGCAGCCCAGAACAGGGGGCGGGCACTGAAGCTTTCTTT	CASSPEQGAGTEAFF	TRBV4-2	TRBJ1-1	TRBD1	few
TGCGCCAGCAGTGAGTCGTCGGGGGGGGATGAGCAGTTCTTC	CASSESSGGDEQFF	TRBV10-1	TRBJ2-1	TRBD2	NA
TGTGCCAGCAGCCACGAAAGACAGAGATTTAACTATGGCTACACCTTC	CASSHERQRFNYGYTF	TRBV3-1/TRBV3-2	TRBJ1-2	NA	NA
TGTGCCAGCAGTTTACTCAGGGACACTGAAGCTTTCTTT	CASSLLRDTEAFF	TRBV27	TRBJ1-1	NA	once
TGTGCCAGCAGCCAGGGCCCTCTTACTAGCGGGAGTTATAGTGAGCAGTTCTTC	CASSQGPLTSGSYSEQFF	TRBV7-7	TRBJ2-1	TRBD2	NA
TGTGCCAGCAGTGAAGGTTCAGGGGGCATGCAGCCCCAGCATTTT	CASSEGSGGMQPQHF	TRBV6-1	TRBJ1-5	TRBD1	NA
TGTGCCAGCAGTGTTGAGACAGGGGGCCGCAGTGGCTACACCTTC	CASSVETGGRSGYTF	TRBV2	TRBJ1-2	TRBD1	NA
TGTGCCAGCACCCTTACTCCGGGGAACTATGGCTACACCTTC	CASTLTPGNYGYTF	TRBV7-2	TRBJ1-2	NA	NA
TGTGCCAGCTCAGGGACACCCCTTAAAGCTTACGAGCAGTACTTC	CASSGTPLKAYEQYF	TRBV18	TRBJ2-7	NA	NA
TGCGCCAGCAGTCTAAGGACTAGCGGGAGTCGGGGAGAGACCCAGTACTTC	CASSLRTSGSRGETQYF	TRBV5-1	TRBJ2-5	TRBD2	NA
TGTGCCAGCGGGCAAGGCACAGATACGCAGTATTTT	CASGQGTDTQYF	TRBV12-3/TRBV12-4	TRBJ2-3	NA	NA
TGTGCCAGCAGCCCGAAGACAGGGGGTGGAGTGAGCAATCAGCCCCAGCATTTT	CASSPKTGGGVSNQPQHF	TRBV7-8	TRBJ1-5	TRBD1	NA
TGTGCCAGCAGCCCTCGGCCCCGGGGAGGAGACACCGGGGAGCTGTTTTTT	CASSPRPRGGDTGELFF	TRBV5-4	TRBJ2-2	NA	once
TGTGCCACCAGGAGGAGTATACGGGACAGGGGGCGCAATGAGCAGTTCTTC	CATRRSIRDRGRNEQFF	TRBV2	TRBJ2-1	TRBD1	NA
TGTGCCATCAGTGAGCCGGCCGCGGGACTAGCGAACACCGGGGAGCTGTTTTTT	CAISEPAAGLANTGELFF	TRBV10-3	TRBJ2-2	TRBD2	NA
TGTGCCAGCAGCCTTCGGACAGGGTCTAACACTGAAGCTTTCTTT	CASSLRTGSNTEAFF	TRBV14	TRBJ1-1	TRBD1	NA
TGTGCCAGCAGTTACAGACAGAACTATGGCTACACCTTC	CASSYRQNYGYTF	TRBV6-5	TRBJ1-2	NA	NA
TGTGCCTGGCGAGCACGGGGACAGACGACTTTCTTT	CAWRARGQTTFF	TRBV30	TRBJ1-1	TRBD1	NA
TGTGCCAGCAGCAAAGAAACCAGCGGTCGAACTAACACTAGCACAGATACGCAGTATTTT	CASSKETSGRTNTSTDTQYF	TRBV21-1	TRBJ2-3	NA	NA
TGTGCCAGCAGCTTACGGACTAGCGGGGGGCCTACCTACAATGAGCAGTTCTTC	CASSLRTSGGPTYNEQFF	TRBV7-6	TRBJ2-1	TRBD2	NA